The 20 T cell receptor beta chains below were found in one sample sequenced in a study of blood T cell repertoires in COVID-19. Repertoires were generated with immunoSEQ multiplex PCR, while TCRdb's copy carries only in-frame clones and drops some. This sample has about 91,000 clones, with about 77% found just once. Sequencing was carried out using peripheral blood. The receptors were gathered from an elderly woman with acute or convalescent COVID-19.

This chain connects TRBV4-3 to TRBJ2-7; no clear D gene. The CDR3 is made up of 14 amino acids. The V gene lost 0 bases and the J gene lost 7 bases, with 13 bases spanning the gap. The germline V gene encodes CDR1 LGHNA and CDR2 YSLEER. This CDR3 is CASSQETYSKEQYF. The CDR3 bases are TGCGCCAGCAGCCAAGAGACTTACTCAAAGGAGCAGTACTTC.

J is TRBJ2-1 and V is TRBV6-5; no reliable D call. Germline values: CDR1 MNHEY, CDR2 SVGAGI. V lost 0 bases and J 3 bases, leaving 12 bases between the germline ends. This CDR3 spans 16 amino acids. The CDR3 loop is CASSYSSVPDYNEQFF. The CDR3 nucleotides are TGTGCCAGCAGTTACTCGAGCGTTCCCGACTACAATGAGCAGTTCTTC.

V gene TRBV3-1 (or the pseudogene TRBV3-2) combines with J gene TRBJ1-2; the D gene is possibly TRBD1 (5 bases). The CDR3 is 14 residues long. Per the germline V gene, CDR1 is LGHDT and CDR2 is YNNKEL (reference sequence). Trimming took off 2 bases at V and 3 bases at J, with 10 bases between the two ends. The DNA for the CDR3 is TGTGCCAGCAGCCAAAATGGCAGGGACTATGGCTACACCTTC. Encoded protein: CASSQNGRDYGYTF.

The chain is built from TRBV7-2 and TRBJ1-2, with 9 bases lining up with TRBD1. Germline V gene lookup returns CDR1 SGHTA and CDR2 FQGNSA. The V and J ends lost 1 base and 4 bases, in that order; junction bases with no gene match: 7. The CDR3 is 16 amino acids. CDR3 DNA sequence: TGTGCCAGCAGCTTAGGGGGACAGGGCGCCCCCTATGGCTACACCTTC. Its translation is CASSLGGQGAPYGYTF.

This sequence joins TRBV7-9 and TRBJ2-3; D gene unclear. The CDR3 loop spans 14 amino acids. Deletions cut 3 bases from V and 5 bases from J, with 12 bases between. Germline CDR1 reads SEHNR; CDR2 reads FQNEAQ (reference sequence). CDR3 DNA: TGTGCCAGCAGCTTCGACCGAGGAAGAGATACGCAGTATTTT. It encodes CASSFDRGRDTQYF.

In DNA, the CDR3 is TGTGCCACCAGTGTGTCTAATCGGGAGACCCAGTACTTC. Translation gives CATSVSNRETQYF. This chain links TRBV24-1 with TRBJ2-5; D gene unclear. V was cut by 5 bases and J by 5 bases, with 11 bases left in between. Looked up from germline, CDR1 is KGHDR and CDR2 is SFDVKD. The CDR3 runs 13 residues.

V is TRBV5-1 and J is TRBJ1-1, with 7 positions matching TRBD1. This CDR3 comprises 13 residues. J gave up 4 bases and V 5 bases, and 5 bases lay outside the gene matches. Per the germline V gene, CDR1 is SGHRS and CDR2 is YFSETQ. The CDR3 loop is CASRVPGGTEAFF. The CDR3 bases are TGCGCCAGCAGAGTGCCAGGGGGCACTGAAGCTTTCTTT.

This CDR3 is CASSVADYLYEQYF. CDR3 coding DNA: TGTGCCAGCAGCGTAGCGGACTACCTCTACGAGCAGTACTTC. The chain recombines TRBV9 with TRBJ2-7; D is perhaps TRBD2 (6 bases). The germline gives CDR1 SGDLS, CDR2 YYNGEE. Between the trimmed V and J ends, which lost 0 bases and 3 bases, there was a span of 10 bases. This CDR3 is 14 amino acids long.

V gene TRBV10-3 combines with J gene TRBJ1-1; no clear D. This CDR3 has 13 amino acids. V was shortened by 11 bases and J by 3 bases, with 16 bases between the two germline ends. CDR1 is ENHRY and CDR2 is SYGVKD in the germline V gene. The CDR3, as DNA: TGTGCCGTAGCGGGAGGCGGTGACACTGAAGCTTTCTTT. Its protein product is CAVAGGGDTEAFF.

CDR3 region: CASSLGLQETQYF. DNA of the CDR3: TGTGCCAGCAGCTTGGGACTCCAAGAGACCCAGTACTTC. The rearrangement joins TRBV5-4 to TRBJ2-5; D gene unclear. This CDR3 spans 13 amino acids. Trimming cost V 0 bases and J 1 base, with 4 bases left between them. Germline loops: CDR1 SGHNT, CDR2 YYREEE (reference sequence).

The rearrangement uses TRBV11-2 and TRBJ2-1; D remains ambiguous. Germline CDR1 and CDR2: SGHAT and FQNNGV. The CDR3 covers 14 residues. The V end lost 3 bases, the J end lost 2 bases, and 8 bases lay between the germline ends. The CDR3 here is CASSFFSAYNEQFF. CDR3 in DNA: TGTGCCAGCAGCTTTTTCAGTGCCTACAATGAGCAGTTCTTC.

The CDR3 coding sequence is TGTGCCAGCAGTCGACCGGGACAGGCGAACACTGAAGCTTTCTTT. This gives the protein CASSRPGQANTEAFF. The chain has TRBV6-5 and TRBJ1-1; 8 bases line up with TRBD1. Germline trimming cut 5 bases from V and 1 base from J; bases unmatched to any gene: 6. The CDR3 is 15 residues long. The germline CDR1 and CDR2 sequences are MNHEY and SVGAGI.

The chain is built from TRBV6-5 and TRBJ2-3; 8 bases line up with TRBD1. This CDR3 has 15 amino acids. In germline, CDR1 is MNHEY, CDR2 SVGAGI. The ends lost 4 bases at V and 6 bases at J; junction bases unmatched: 9. The CDR3 here is CASSSQGGDWDTQYF. DNA of the CDR3: TGTGCCAGCAGTTCACAGGGGGGAGATTGGGATACGCAGTATTTT.

This chain uses TRBV6-5 with TRBJ2-7, with TRBD1 identical over 8 bases. Looked up from germline, CDR1 is MNHEY and CDR2 is SVGAGI. The length of the CDR3 is 15 residues. Germline trimming cut 3 bases from V and 3 bases from J; bases unmatched to any gene: 7. In nucleotides, the CDR3 is TGTGCCAGCAGTTATTTCCAGGGGGCGAGCTACGAGCAGTACTTC. Its translation is CASSYFQGASYEQYF.

The rearrangement uses TRBV2 and TRBJ2-7; the match to TRBD2 covers 8 bases. The CDR3 totals 13 residues. V shed 3 bases, J shed 6 bases, and the junction held 4 bases outside the gene matches. CDR1 is SNHLY, CDR2 FYNNEI, per germline. The CDR3 bases are TGTGCCAGCAGTGACGGGACTAGAGGCGAGCAGTACTTC. Protein sequence: CASSDGTRGEQYF.

Only a few counts were recorded for this clone. The chain couples TRBV3-1 (or the pseudogene TRBV3-2) to TRBJ1-1, with D maybe TRBD1 (6 bases). Germline CDR1 LGHDT, CDR2 YNNKEL (reference sequence). The CDR3 sequence is 14 residues long. Trimming stripped 5 bases from V and 5 bases from J, with 15 bases between. CDR3 nucleotide sequence: TGTGCCAGCAGCTCACGACAGGATCTAACTGAAGCTTTCTTT. Encoded protein: CASSSRQDLTEAFF.

The chain carries TRBV6-5 and TRBJ2-5; 8 bases agree with TRBD1. The ends lost 1 base at V and 9 bases at J; junction bases unmatched: 1. Germline lookup yields CDR1 MNHEY and CDR2 SVGAGI. This CDR3 is built from 12 residues. The CDR3 protein is CASSYLGQAQYF. The DNA for the CDR3 is TGTGCCAGCAGTTACTTGGGACAGGCCCAGTACTTC.

The chain has TRBV29-1 and TRBJ2-3; possibly TRBD1 for D (5 bases). The V end was cut by 3 bases, the J end by 3 bases, with 13 bases between. This CDR3 spans 14 amino acids. Germline V gene data show CDR1 as SQVTM and CDR2 as ANQGSEA. CDR3 sequence reads: CSVEGKGSTDTQYF. In DNA form, the CDR3 reads TGCAGCGTTGAGGGGAAGGGGTCAACAGATACGCAGTATTTT.

This chain joins TRBV9 and TRBJ1-5, with unresolved D. Trimming cost V 4 bases and J 7 bases, with 12 bases left between them. Germline V lookup: CDR1 SGDLS, CDR2 YYNGEE. CDR3 length: 13 amino acids. The CDR3 protein is CASSKSSGQPQHF. As DNA, the CDR3 is TGTGCCAGCAGCAAGTCGTCGGGACAGCCCCAGCATTTT.

The chain recombines TRBV4-3 with TRBJ2-3; 7 nucleotides align to TRBD2. CDR1 is LGHNA and CDR2 is YSLEER in the germline V gene. Trimming at V came to 0 bases and at J to 0 bases, leaving 6 bases not matched to a gene. This CDR3 is built from 17 residues. The CDR3 is CASSQDLRGTSTDTQYF. The CDR3 bases are TGCGCCAGCAGCCAAGATTTGCGGGGGACTAGCACAGATACGCAGTATTTT.